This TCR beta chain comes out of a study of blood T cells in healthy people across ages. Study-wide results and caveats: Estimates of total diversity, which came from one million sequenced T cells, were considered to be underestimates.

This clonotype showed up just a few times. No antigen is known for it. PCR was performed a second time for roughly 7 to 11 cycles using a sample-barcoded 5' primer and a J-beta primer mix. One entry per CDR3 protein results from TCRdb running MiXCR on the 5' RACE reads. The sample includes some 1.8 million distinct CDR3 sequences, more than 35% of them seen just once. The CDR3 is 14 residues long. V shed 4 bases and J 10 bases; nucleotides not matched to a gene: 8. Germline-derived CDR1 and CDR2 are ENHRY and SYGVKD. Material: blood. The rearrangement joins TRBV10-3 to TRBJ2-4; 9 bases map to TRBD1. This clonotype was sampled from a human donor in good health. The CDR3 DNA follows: TGTGCCATCAGTGTAATGGACAGGGGAAAAATTCAGTACTTC. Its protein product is CAISVMDRGKIQYF.